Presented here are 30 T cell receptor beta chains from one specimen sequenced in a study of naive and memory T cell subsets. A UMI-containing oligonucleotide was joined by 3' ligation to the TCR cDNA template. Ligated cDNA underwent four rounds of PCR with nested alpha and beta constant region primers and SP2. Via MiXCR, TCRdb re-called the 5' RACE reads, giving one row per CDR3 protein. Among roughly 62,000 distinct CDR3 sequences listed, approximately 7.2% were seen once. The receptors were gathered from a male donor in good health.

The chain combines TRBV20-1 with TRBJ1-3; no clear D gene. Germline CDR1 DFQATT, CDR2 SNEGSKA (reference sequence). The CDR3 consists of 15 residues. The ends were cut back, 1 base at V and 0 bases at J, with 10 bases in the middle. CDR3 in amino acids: CSARGGSPSGNTIYF. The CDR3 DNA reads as TGCAGTGCTAGAGGCGGGAGCCCCTCTGGAAACACCATATATTTT.

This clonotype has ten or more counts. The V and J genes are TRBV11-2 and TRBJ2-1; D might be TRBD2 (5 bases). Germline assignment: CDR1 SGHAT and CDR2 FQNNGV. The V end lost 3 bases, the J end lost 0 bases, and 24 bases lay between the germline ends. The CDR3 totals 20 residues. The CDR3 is CASSLRRPRDRAHSYNEQFF. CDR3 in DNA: TGTGCCAGCAGCTTGAGAAGGCCGAGGGATAGGGCCCACTCCTACAATGAGCAGTTCTTC.

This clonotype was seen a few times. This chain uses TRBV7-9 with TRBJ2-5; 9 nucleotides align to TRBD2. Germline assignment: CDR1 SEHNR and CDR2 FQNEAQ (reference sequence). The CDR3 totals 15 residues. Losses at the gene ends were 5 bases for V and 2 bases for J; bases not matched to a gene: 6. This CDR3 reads CASSPGTSIQETQYF. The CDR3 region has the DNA TGTGCCAGCAGCCCCGGGACTAGCATACAAGAGACCCAGTACTTC. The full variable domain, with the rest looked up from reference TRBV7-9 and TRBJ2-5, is DTGVSQNPRHKITKRGQNVTFRCDPISEHNRLYWYRQTLGQGPEFLTYFQNEAQLEKSRLLSDRFSAERPKGSFSTLEIQRTEQGDSAMYLCASSPGTSIQETQYFGPGTRLLVL.

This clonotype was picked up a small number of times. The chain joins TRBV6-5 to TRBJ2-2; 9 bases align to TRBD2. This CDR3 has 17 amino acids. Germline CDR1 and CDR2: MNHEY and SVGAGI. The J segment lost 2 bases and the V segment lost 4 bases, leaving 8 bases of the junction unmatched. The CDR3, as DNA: TGTGCCAGCAGTTTGGGTCTAGCGGGGACCAACACCGGGGAGCTGTTTTTT. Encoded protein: CASSLGLAGTNTGELFF.

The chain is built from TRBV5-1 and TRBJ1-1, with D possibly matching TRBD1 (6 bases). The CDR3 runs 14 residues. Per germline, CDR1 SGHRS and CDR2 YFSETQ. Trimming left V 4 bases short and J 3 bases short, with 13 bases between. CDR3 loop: CASSGTRTDTEAFF. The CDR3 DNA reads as TGCGCCAGCAGCGGCACCAGGACAGACACTGAAGCTTTCTTT.

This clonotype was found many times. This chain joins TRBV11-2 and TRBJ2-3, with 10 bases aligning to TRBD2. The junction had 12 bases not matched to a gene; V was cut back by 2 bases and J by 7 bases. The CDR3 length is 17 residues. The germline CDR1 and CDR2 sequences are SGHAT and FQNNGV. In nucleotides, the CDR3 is TGTGCCAGCAGCTTAAGGGTCCCTAGCGGGAGTCTGAATACGCAGTATTTT. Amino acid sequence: CASSLRVPSGSLNTQYF.

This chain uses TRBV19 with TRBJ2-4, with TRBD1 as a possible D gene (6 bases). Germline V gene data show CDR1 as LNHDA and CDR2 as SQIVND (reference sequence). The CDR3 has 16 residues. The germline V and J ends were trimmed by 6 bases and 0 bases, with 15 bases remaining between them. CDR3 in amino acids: CASRPTGNTAKNIQYF. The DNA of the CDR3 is TGTGCCAGTAGACCAACAGGGAATACAGCCAAAAACATTCAGTACTTC.

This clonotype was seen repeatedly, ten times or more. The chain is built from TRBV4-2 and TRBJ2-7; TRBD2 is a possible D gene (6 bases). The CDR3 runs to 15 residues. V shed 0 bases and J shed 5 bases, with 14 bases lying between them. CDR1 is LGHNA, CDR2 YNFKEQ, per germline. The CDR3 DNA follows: TGTGCCAGCAGCCAAGATCACGGGAGCGCGGACGAGCAGTACTTC. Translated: CASSQDHGSADEQYF.

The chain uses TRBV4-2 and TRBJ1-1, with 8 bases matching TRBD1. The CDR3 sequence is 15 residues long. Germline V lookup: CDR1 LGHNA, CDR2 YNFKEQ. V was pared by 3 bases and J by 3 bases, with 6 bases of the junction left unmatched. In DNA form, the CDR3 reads TGTGCCAGCAGCCAGGCAGGGGGCTGGGACACTGAAGCTTTCTTT. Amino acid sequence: CASSQAGGWDTEAFF.

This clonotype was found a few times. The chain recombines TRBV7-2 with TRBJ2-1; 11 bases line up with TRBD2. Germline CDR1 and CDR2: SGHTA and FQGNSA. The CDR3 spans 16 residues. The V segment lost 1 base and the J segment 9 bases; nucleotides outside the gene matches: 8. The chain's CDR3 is CASSLVLLAGDGEQFF. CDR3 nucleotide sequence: TGTGCCAGCAGCTTAGTTCTACTAGCGGGAGATGGTGAGCAGTTCTTC.

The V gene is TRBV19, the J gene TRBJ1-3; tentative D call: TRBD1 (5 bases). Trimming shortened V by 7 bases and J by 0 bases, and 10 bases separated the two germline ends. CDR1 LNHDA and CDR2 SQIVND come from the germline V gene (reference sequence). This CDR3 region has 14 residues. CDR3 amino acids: CASKRQSSGNTIYF. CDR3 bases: TGTGCCAGTAAGCGACAGTCCTCTGGAAACACCATATATTTT.

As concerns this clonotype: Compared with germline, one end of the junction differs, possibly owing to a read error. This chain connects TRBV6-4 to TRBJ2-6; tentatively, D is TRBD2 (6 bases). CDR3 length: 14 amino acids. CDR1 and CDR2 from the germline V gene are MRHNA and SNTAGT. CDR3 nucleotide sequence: TGTGCCAGCAGTAACGGGACTGGGGACAACGTCCTGACTTTC. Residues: CASSNGTGDNVLTF.

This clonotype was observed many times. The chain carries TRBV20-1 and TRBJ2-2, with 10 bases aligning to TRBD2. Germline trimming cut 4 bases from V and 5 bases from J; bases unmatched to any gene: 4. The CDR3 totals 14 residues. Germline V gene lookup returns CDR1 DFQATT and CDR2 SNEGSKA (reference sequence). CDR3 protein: CSATSGLATGELFF. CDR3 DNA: TGCAGTGCTACCTCGGGACTAGCGACCGGGGAGCTGTTTTTT.

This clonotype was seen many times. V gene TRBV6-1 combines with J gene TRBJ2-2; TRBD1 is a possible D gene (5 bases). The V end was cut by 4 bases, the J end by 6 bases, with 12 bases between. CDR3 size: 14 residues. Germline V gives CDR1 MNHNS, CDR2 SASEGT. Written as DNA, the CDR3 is TGTGCCAGCAGTGGAGACAGTTCCCCCGGGGAGCTGTTTTTT. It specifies CASSGDSSPGELFF.

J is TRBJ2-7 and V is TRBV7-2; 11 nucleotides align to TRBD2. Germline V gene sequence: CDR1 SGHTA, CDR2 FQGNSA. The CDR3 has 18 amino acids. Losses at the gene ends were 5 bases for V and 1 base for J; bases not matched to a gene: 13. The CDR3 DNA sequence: TGTGCCAGCAGCCCCCGCCCCCTGACTAGCGGGGTATCCTACGAGCAGTACTTC. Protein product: CASSPRPLTSGVSYEQYF.

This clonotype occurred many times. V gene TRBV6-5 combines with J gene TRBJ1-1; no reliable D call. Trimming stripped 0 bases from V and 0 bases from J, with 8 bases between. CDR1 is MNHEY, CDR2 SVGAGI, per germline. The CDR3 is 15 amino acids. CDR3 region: CASSYSGNLNTEAFF. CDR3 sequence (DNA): TGTGCCAGCAGTTACTCAGGTAACTTGAACACTGAAGCTTTCTTT.

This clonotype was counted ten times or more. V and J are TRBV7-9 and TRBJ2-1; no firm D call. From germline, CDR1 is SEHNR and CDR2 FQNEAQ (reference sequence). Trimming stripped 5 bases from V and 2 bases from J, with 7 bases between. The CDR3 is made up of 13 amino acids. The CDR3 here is CASSLNAYNEQFF. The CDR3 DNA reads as TGTGCCAGCAGCCTTAACGCCTACAATGAGCAGTTCTTC. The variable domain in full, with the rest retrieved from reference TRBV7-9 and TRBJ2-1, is DTGVSQNPRHKITKRGQNVTFRCDPISEHNRLYWYRQTLGQGPEFLTYFQNEAQLEKSRLLSDRFSAERPKGSFSTLEIQRTEQGDSAMYLCASSLNAYNEQFFGPGTRLTVL.

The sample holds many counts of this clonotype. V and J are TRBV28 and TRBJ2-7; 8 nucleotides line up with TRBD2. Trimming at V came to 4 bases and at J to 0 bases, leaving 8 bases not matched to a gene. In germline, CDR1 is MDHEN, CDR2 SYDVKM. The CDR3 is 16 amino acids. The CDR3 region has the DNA TGTGCCAGCAGTTCCCCGGCGGGGGGTAGCTCCTACGAGCAGTACTTC. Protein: CASSSPAGGSSYEQYF.

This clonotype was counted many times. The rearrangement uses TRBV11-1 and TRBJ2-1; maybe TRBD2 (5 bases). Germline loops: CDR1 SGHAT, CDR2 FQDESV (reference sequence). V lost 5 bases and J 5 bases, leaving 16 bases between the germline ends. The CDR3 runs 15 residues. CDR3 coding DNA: TGTGCCAGCAGCCCGACGATTTGGGGAGACAATGAGCAGTTCTTC. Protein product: CASSPTIWGDNEQFF.

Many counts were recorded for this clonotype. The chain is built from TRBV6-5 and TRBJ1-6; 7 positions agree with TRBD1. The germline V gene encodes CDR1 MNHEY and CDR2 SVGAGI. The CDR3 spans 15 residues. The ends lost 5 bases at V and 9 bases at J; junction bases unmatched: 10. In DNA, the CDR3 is TGTGCCAGCAGTAGAACAGGGGAAGTTGGTTCACCCCTCCACTTT. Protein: CASSRTGEVGSPLHF.

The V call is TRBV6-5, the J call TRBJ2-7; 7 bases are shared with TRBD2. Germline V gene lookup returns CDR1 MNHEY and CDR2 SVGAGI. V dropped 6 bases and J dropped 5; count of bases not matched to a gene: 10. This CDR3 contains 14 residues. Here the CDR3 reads CASSTLALGDEQYF. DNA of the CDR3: TGTGCCAGCAGCACACTAGCGCTTGGGGACGAGCAGTACTTC.

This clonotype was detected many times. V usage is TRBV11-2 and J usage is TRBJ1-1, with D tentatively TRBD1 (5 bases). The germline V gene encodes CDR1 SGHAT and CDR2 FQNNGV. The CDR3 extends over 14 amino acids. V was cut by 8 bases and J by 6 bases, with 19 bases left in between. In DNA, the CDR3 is TGTGCCAGCCGTATAGGACATATTCTGTCTGAAGCTTTCTTT. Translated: CASRIGHILSEAFF. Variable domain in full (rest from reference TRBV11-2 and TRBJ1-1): EAGVAQSPRYKIIEKRQSVAFWCNPISGHATLYWYQQILGQGPKLLIQFQNNGVVDDSQLPKDRFSAERLKGVDSTLKIQPAKLEDSAVYLCASRIGHILSEAFFGQGTRLTVV.

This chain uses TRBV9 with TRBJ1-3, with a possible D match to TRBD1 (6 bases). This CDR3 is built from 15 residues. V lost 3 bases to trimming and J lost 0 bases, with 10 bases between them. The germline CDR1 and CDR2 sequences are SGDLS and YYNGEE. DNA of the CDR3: TGTGCCAGCAGCGCCAACAGGGCCTCTGGAAACACCATATATTTT. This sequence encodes CASSANRASGNTIYF.

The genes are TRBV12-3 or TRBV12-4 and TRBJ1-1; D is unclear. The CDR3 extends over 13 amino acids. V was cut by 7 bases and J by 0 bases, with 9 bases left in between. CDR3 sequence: CASIVEMNTEAFF. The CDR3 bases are TGTGCCAGCATAGTAGAGATGAACACTGAAGCTTTCTTT.

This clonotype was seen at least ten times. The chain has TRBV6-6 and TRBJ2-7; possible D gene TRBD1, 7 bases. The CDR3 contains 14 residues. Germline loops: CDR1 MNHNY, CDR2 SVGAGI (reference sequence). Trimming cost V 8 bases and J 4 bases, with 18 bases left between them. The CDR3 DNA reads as TGTGCCAGCGCCGGAGGGGGCGGAAAGTACGAGCAGTACTTC. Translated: CASAGGGGKYEQYF.

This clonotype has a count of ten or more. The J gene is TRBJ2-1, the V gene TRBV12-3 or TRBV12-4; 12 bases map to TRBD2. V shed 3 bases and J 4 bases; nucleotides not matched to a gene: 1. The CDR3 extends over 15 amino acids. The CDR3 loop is CASSLTSGSYNEQFF. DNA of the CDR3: TGTGCCAGCAGTTTGACTAGCGGGAGTTACAATGAGCAGTTCTTC.

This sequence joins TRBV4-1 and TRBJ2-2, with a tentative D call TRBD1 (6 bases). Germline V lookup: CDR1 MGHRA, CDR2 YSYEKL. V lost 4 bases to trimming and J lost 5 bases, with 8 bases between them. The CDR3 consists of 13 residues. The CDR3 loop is CASSPGTTGELFF. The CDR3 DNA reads TGCGCCAGCAGCCCCGGGACAACCGGGGAGCTGTTTTTT.

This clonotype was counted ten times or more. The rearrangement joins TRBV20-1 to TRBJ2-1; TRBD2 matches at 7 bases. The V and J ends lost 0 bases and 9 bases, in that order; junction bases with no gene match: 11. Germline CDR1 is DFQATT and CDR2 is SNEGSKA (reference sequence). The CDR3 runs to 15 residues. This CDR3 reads CSARDPGLPPSEQFF. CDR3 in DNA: TGCAGTGCTAGAGATCCGGGACTACCTCCCAGTGAGCAGTTCTTC.

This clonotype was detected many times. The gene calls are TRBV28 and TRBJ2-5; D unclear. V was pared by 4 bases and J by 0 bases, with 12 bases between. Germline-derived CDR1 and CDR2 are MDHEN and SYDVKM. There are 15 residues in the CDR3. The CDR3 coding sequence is TGTGCCAGCAGTTATGGCAGCGAGTACCAAGAGACCCAGTACTTC. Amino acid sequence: CASSYGSEYQETQYF. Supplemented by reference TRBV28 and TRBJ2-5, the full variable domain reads DVKVTQSSRYLVKRTGEKVFLECVQDMDHENMFWYRQDPGLGLRLIYFSYDVKMKEKGDIPEGYSVSREKKERFSLILESASTNQTSMYLCASSYGSEYQETQYFGPGTRLLVL.

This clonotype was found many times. The CDR3 here is CASSQERASGGKQETQYF. The CDR3 nucleotides read TGTGCCAGCAGCCAAGAGAGGGCTAGCGGGGGGAAACAAGAGACCCAGTACTTC. J is TRBJ2-5 and V is TRBV4-2; 11 nucleotides line up with TRBD2. CDR3 length: 18 amino acids. Looked up from germline, CDR1 is LGHNA and CDR2 is YNFKEQ. Trimming at V came to 0 bases and at J to 2 bases, leaving 8 bases not matched to a gene.